This TCR beta chain was sequenced for a study of blood T cell repertoires in COVID-19. Across the study: PBMCs, B-cell-depleted T cells, or T cells provided the cDNA or gDNA that made up the material.

Under the authors' procedure: Cell counts per sample came from amplifying reference gene primers. The protocol was immunoSEQ multiplex PCR, while the TCRdb copy is restricted to in-frame clones and leaves out a portion. D and trimming come from the DNA, and the V and J calls and clone size come from that table. Of 30,000 or so clones listed, 89% are singletons. This CDR3 is 15 amino acids long. CDR1 and CDR2 from the germline V gene are SGHRS and YFSETQ. The V end lost 2 bases, the J end lost 1 base, and 13 bases lay between the germline ends. V usage is TRBV5-1 and J usage is TRBJ2-7; tentative D call: TRBD1 (6 bases). This TCR came from a middle-aged woman with active or convalescent COVID-19. What was sequenced was peripheral blood. CDR3 sequence (DNA): TGCGCCAGCAGCTTCTACTGGGGGCAGTCCTACGAGCAGTACTTC. It codes for CASSFYWGQSYEQYF.